This TCR beta chain was observed in a study of cytomegalovirus exposure and HLA in healthy donors. 13 Jbeta primers and 60 Vbeta primers were used for the PCR. The data were produced by immunoSEQ multiplex PCR, yet TCRdb's version contains in-frame clones alone and is incomplete. Among 150,000 to 200,000 clones listed, roughly 80% were seen once. As regards this clone: Antigen unknown. At the DNA level, this CDR3 is encoded by other sequences in the same sample as well.

The germline V gene has CDR1 SGHDT and CDR2 YYEEEE. The CDR3 is made up of 15 amino acids. Between the trimmed V and J ends, which lost 0 bases and 2 bases, there was a span of 8 bases. Study results and limitations: Accounts indicate the classifier identified cytomegalovirus status with strong specificity and sensitivity. In a later analysis, CMV-associated beta chains were mostly HLA-associated, it appeared.

The gene calls are TRBV5-6 and TRBJ2-2, with D possibly being TRBD1 (5 bases). The specimen was PBMCs. This receptor was taken from a woman between 45 and 65 years old in good health and CMV-seropositive. CDR3 protein: CASSLAGRNTGELFF. The CDR3 coding sequence is TGTGCCAGCAGCTTGGCAGGGCGAAACACCGGGGAGCTGTTTTTT. The full variable domain, with the rest looked up from reference TRBV5-6 and TRBJ2-2, is DAGVTQSPTHLIKTRGQQVTLRCSPKSGHDTVSWYQQALGQGPQFIFQYYEEEERQRGNFPDRFSGHQFPNYSSELNVNALLLGDSALYLCASSLAGRNTGELFFGEGSRLTVL.